This T cell receptor beta chain was obtained from a study of a mutant IDH1 vaccine in newly diagnosed glioma (dated by TCRdb to the early 2020s). Study-wide context: Of the approximately 33 patients who were treated, about 62% were male and 37.5% were female, and the mean age was around 41 years. Prior to enrollment, standard therapy consisting of radiotherapy alone, temozolomide alone, or radiochemotherapy with temozolomide had been administered to patients, with the combination being received by most patients. Peripheral blood was collected at six visits: V03 (baseline), V05, V07, V10, V12 and V13. Longitudinal TCRB deep sequencing was done for 25 to 30 treated patients, wherever samples were available for exploratory analyses. The paper's findings and limits, for the study overall: Selection of PBMC samples for TCRB deep sequencing was based on availability. Across multiple MHC alleles, vaccine-induced immune responses were seen in approximately 93% of patients. Pseudoprogression seemed to be unrelated to changes in the top peripheral T cell clonotypes found by TCRB sequencing. The authors noted that analyses of patient blood samples could not be reproduced because of sample limitations.

Receptor amplification or capture employed the immunoSEQ multiplex PCR assay. Rearranged TCR beta chain sequences were amplified using the hsTCRB Kit according to the manufacturer's protocol. Sequencing of TCRB libraries was carried out on an Illumina MiSeq. The authors' analysis ran thus. Demultiplexing, trimming and gene mapping were performed with the kit vendor's proprietary platform. TCRdb mirrors the immuneACCESS table, restricted to in-frame sequences. Some clones are absent from its copies; in checked studies, under half trace to an unresolved V gene, and the reason for the others is unknown. Clone size and the V and J calls come from that table; the DNA yielded D and trimming. The sample yields tens of thousands of clones; 60% to 85% were counted once. Around 8.2% of the sample comes from the top ten. Per the germline V gene, SGDLS is the CDR1 and YYNGEE is the CDR2. Including the terminal cysteine and phenylalanine, the CDR3 comprises 14 residues. Here the CDR3 DNA is all that survives: 42 bases in frame from base 1. V and J are truncated by 4 bases and 7 bases respectively, leaving an intervening sequence of 15 bases.

Reading the label with the study, this specimen's time point is: baseline, week 1 (first vaccination visit). The sample's treatment or condition label, in plain terms: pre-vaccination baseline after standard-of-care therapy. All donors had newly diagnosed IDH1-mutant astrocytomas of WHO grade 3 or 4 that showed loss of nuclear ATRX. The samples were drawn from NOA16, a multicentre, single-arm, open-label phase I trial in Germany that tested a mutant IDH1 peptide vaccine in humans for the first time. Blood drawn at visit V03 was used as the baseline sample for immunogenicity testing. Genomic DNA for TCRB sequencing was isolated from EDTA blood with the DNeasy Blood and Tissue Kit. Notes on this clone: No antigen is known for it. Qualities for individual bases were not recorded, and no much larger clone is one base off.

The material sequenced was PBMCs, taken from a glioma patient treated with radiotherapy, temozolomide or both. This sequence originates from a man aged 50 to 60 with glioma. The chain is made from TRBV9 and TRBJ1-5; no D gene call is confident. The CDR3: CASSPQDLGQPQHF. Here is the DNA: TGTGCCAGCAGCCCCCAGGACCTAGGGCAGCCCCAGCATTTT.